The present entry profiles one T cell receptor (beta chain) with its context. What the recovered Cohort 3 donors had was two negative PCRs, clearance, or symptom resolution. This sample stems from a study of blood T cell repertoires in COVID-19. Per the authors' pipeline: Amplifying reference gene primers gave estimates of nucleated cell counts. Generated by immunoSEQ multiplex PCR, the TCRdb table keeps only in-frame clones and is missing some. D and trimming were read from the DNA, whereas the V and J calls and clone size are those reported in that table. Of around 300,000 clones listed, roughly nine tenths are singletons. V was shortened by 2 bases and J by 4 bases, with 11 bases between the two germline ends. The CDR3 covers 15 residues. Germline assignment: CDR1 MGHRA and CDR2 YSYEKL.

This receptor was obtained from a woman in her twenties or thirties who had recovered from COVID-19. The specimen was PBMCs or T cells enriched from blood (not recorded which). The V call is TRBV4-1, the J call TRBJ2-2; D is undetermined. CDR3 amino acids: CASSQTLGFTGELFF. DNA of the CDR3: TGCGCCAGCAGCCAAACTCTTGGTTTCACCGGGGAGCTGTTTTTT.